This T cell receptor (beta chain) emerged from a study of blood T cell repertoires in COVID-19. Per the study methods: It was from reference gene primer amplification that nucleated cell counts were estimated. Generated by immunoSEQ multiplex PCR, the TCRdb table keeps only in-frame clones and is missing some. V, J and clone size derive from that table, while D and trimming were established from the DNA sequence. This sample has approximately 170,000 clones; about four fifths occur once, and the top ten carry about 2.6%. Looked up from germline, CDR1 is SGHRS and CDR2 is YFSETQ. This CDR3 contains 14 residues.

Input material: peripheral blood. This receptor was obtained from a human donor with acute or convalescent COVID-19. The donor label of this sample is uncertain. The rearrangement links TRBV5-1 to TRBJ2-2; possible D gene TRBD2, 7 bases. The CDR3 DNA follows: TGCCCCCCCAAGGGGGGGGTGAACACCGGGGAGCTGTTTTTT. This gives the protein CPPKGGVNTGELFF.